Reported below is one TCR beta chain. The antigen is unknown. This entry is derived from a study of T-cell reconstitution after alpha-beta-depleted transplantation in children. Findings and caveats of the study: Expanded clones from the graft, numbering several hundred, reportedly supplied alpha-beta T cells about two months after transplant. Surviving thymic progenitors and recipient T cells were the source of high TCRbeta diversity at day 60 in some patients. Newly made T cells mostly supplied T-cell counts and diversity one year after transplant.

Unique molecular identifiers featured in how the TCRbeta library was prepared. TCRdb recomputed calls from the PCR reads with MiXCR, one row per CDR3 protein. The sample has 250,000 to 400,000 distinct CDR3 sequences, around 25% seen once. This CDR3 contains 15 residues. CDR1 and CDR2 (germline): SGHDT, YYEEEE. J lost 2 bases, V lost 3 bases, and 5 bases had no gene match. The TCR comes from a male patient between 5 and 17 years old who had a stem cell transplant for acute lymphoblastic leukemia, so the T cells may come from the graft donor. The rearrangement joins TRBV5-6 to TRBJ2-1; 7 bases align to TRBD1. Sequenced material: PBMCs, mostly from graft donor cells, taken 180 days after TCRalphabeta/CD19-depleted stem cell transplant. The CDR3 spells CASSSTGRPYNEQFF. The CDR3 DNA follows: TGTGCCAGCAGCTCGACAGGGCGTCCCTACAATGAGCAGTTCTTC.